Listed here are 17 T cell receptor beta chains from one sample, sequenced in a study of cytomegalovirus exposure and HLA in healthy donors. The PCR used 60 Vbeta and 13 Jbeta primers. Here immunoSEQ multiplex PCR was the method, and the copy in TCRdb shows in-frame clones only, minus some. The sample records approximately 150,000 clones, 77% being singletons. Sequencing was done on a sample of PBMCs. These receptors were collected from a female donor in good health and CMV-seronegative.

V usage is TRBV7-6 and J usage is TRBJ2-7; D is perhaps TRBD2 (6 bases). V lost 1 base, J lost 4 bases, and 14 bases lay in between. Germline lookup yields CDR1 SGHVS and CDR2 FNYEAQ. The CDR3 runs to 15 residues. The CDR3 sequence: CASSLGVGSGYEQYF. CDR3 DNA: TGTGCCAGCAGCTTAGGGGTGGGTAGCGGATACGAGCAGTACTTC. The entire variable domain, with the rest obtained from reference TRBV7-6 and TRBJ2-7, is as follows: GAGVSQSPRYKVTKRGQDVALRCDPISGHVSLYWYRQALGQGPEFLTYFNYEAQQDKSGLPNDRFSAERPEGSISTLTIQRTEQRDSAMYRCASSLGVGSGYEQYFGPGTRLTVT.

The CDR3 sequence is CASSKVHRTSGYEQYF. CDR3 coding DNA: TGTGCCAGCAGCAAAGTTCATCGGACTAGCGGATACGAGCAGTACTTC. The gene calls are TRBV21-1 and TRBJ2-7; the listed D gene, TRBD2, was not tested against the DNA. TRBV21-1 is reported as a pseudogene. The CDR3 has 16 amino acids.

V is TRBV15 and J is TRBJ2-2; no definite D call. Trimming shortened V by 0 bases and J by 6 bases, and 11 bases separated the two germline ends. CDR3 length: 15 residues. The germline V gene has CDR1 LNHNV and CDR2 YYDKDF (reference sequence). The CDR3 DNA sequence: TGTGCCACCAGCAGAGACCCCTACCCGGCCGGGGAGCTGTTTTTT. This gives the protein CATSRDPYPAGELFF.

Only a few counts were recorded for this clone. The rearrangement uses TRBV7-3 and TRBJ1-1; D perhaps matches TRBD1 (6 bases). Germline V gene data show CDR1 as SGHTA and CDR2 as FQGTGA. Trimming stripped 5 bases from V and 8 bases from J, with 12 bases between. The CDR3 extends over 12 amino acids. The CDR3 reads CASSREQGEAFF. CDR3 bases: TGTGCCAGCAGCCGGGAACAGGGAGAAGCTTTCTTT.

This clone has only one observation. The V and J genes are TRBV5-4 and TRBJ2-3; D might be TRBD2 (5 bases). This CDR3 is 15 amino acids long. The V gene lost 0 bases and the J gene lost 4 bases, with 12 bases spanning the gap. Germline CDR1 reads SGHNT; CDR2 reads YYREEE (reference sequence). For the CDR3, the DNA is TGTGCCAGCAGCTTGGCCGACGGAGGCGCAGATACGCAGTATTTT. This gives the protein CASSLADGGADTQYF.

The chain joins TRBV5-1 to TRBJ1-4, with TRBD1 matching 7 bases. CDR1 is SGHRS and CDR2 is YFSETQ in the germline V gene. The ends lost 4 bases at V and 0 bases at J; junction bases unmatched: 6. There are 16 residues in the CDR3. CDR3 nucleotide sequence: TGCGCCAGCAGCCGCGACAGGGCTGCAACTAATGAAAAACTGTTTTTT. It specifies CASSRDRAATNEKLFF.

The chain is built from TRBV5-1 and TRBJ2-1; 7 bases align to TRBD2. This CDR3 is 17 amino acids long. The V gene's germline CDR1 is SGHRS and CDR2 YFSETQ. J lost 6 bases, V lost 0 bases, and 12 bases had no gene match. The CDR3 protein is CASSLVEGGSPPNEQFF. The CDR3 nucleotides read TGCGCCAGCAGCTTGGTAGAGGGCGGGAGTCCCCCCAATGAGCAGTTCTTC.

This chain connects TRBV11-3 to TRBJ2-1; D not resolved. The CDR3 is 13 amino acids. Germline CDR1 reads SGHNT; CDR2 reads YENEEA. The ends were cut back, 0 bases at V and 9 bases at J, with 9 bases in the middle. CDR3 bases: TGTGCCAGCAGCTTAGATCTAAGTACTGAGCAGTTCTTC. This gives the protein CASSLDLSTEQFF.

The chain combines TRBV6-1 with TRBJ1-5; 7 bases agree with TRBD1. CDR3 length: 15 amino acids. Germline CDR1 and CDR2: MNHNS and SASEGT. V was pared by 2 bases and J by 3 bases, with 4 bases of the junction left unmatched. The CDR3 DNA follows: TGTGCCAGCAGTGAATCTCAGGGGGTCAATCAGCCCCAGCATTTT. This encodes CASSESQGVNQPQHF.

The chain couples TRBV7-2 to TRBJ1-3, with a possible D match to TRBD1 (6 bases). This CDR3 is built from 14 residues. The V end was cut by 1 base, the J end by 3 bases, with 7 bases between. Germline V gene data show CDR1 as SGHTA and CDR2 as FQGNSA. CDR3 nucleotides: TGTGCCAGCAGCTTAGAACAGGGTGGAAACACCATATATTTT. Translated: CASSLEQGGNTIYF.

J is TRBJ2-1 and V is TRBV6-6, with D perhaps TRBD1 (6 bases). CDR1 and CDR2 from the germline V gene are MNHNY and SVGAGI (reference sequence). CDR3 length: 15 residues. The ends were cut back, 5 bases at V and 7 bases at J, with 18 bases in the middle. The CDR3 sequence: CASSVGNTRGNEQFF. In nucleotides, the CDR3 is TGTGCCAGCAGTGTCGGGAACACCAGGGGTAATGAGCAGTTCTTC.

The chain combines TRBV4-1 with TRBJ2-7, with unresolved D. Deletions cut 1 base from V and 2 bases from J, with 12 bases between. The CDR3 loop spans 15 amino acids. Germline V lookup: CDR1 MGHRA, CDR2 YSYEKL. CDR3 loop: CASSQGIPSAYEQYF. The CDR3 nucleotides are TGCGCCAGCAGCCAAGGAATCCCCTCGGCCTACGAGCAGTACTTC.

This rearrangement joins TRBV2 to TRBJ2-2; TRBD2 matches at 10 bases. The CDR3 sequence is 16 residues long. CDR1 and CDR2 from the germline V gene are SNHLY and FYNNEI. The trim removed 5 bases at V and 5 bases at J, leaving 8 bases unmatched. CDR3: CASSLLAGGETGELFF. The CDR3, as DNA: TGTGCCAGCAGTCTATTAGCGGGGGGAGAGACCGGGGAGCTGTTTTTT.

The table lists this clone with a few counts. This chain links TRBV25-1 with TRBJ2-5, with 11 bases lining up with TRBD2. Germline trimming cut 3 bases from V and 5 bases from J; bases unmatched to any gene: 5. This CDR3 is 15 amino acids long. Germline CDR1 reads MGHDK; CDR2 reads SYGVNS. This CDR3 is CASSDPGTSGETQYF. The CDR3 region has the DNA TGTGCCAGCAGTGACCCCGGGACTAGCGGTGAGACCCAGTACTTC.

CDR3 residues: CASSRQGVDDNQPQHF. In DNA, the CDR3 is TGTGCCAGCAGCCGACAGGGGGTAGACGACAATCAGCCCCAGCATTTT. The chain carries TRBV5-6 and TRBJ1-5; 9 nucleotides agree with TRBD1. Germline-derived CDR1 and CDR2 are SGHDT and YYEEEE. With V trimmed by 4 bases and J by 3 bases, 8 bases remained unmatched. The CDR3 covers 16 residues.

The chain couples TRBV9 to TRBJ2-1; 9 bases agree with TRBD1. The CDR3 totals 12 residues. V gave up 0 bases and J gave up 14 bases; unmatched junction bases: 3. Germline V CDR1 and CDR2: SGDLS, YYNGEE. CDR3 amino acids: CASSVGDREEFF. CDR3 DNA: TGTGCCAGCAGCGTAGGGGACAGGGAGGAGTTCTTC.

The chain has TRBV29-1 and TRBJ2-6; D is unresolved. The CDR3 spans 15 residues. V was cut by 5 bases and J by 0 bases, with 11 bases left in between. Per the germline V gene, CDR1 is SQVTM and CDR2 is ANQGSEA. The CDR3 sequence: CSVSRFGSGANVLTF. In DNA, the CDR3 is TGCAGCGTTAGTCGGTTTGGCTCTGGGGCCAACGTCCTGACTTTC.